Listed below are T cell receptor beta chains from one sample, sequenced in a study of T and B cells in COVID-19 patients. TCRdb itself ran the multiplex PCR reads through MiXCR, one entry per CDR3 protein. Of roughly 15,000 distinct CDR3 sequences listed, 28% are singletons. Material: blood. The receptors shown here come from a human donor who had recovered from COVID-19. Both conserved end residues are part of each CDR3. Fields, in order: clone size, D gene, V gene, J gene, CDR3 DNA, CDR3 protein. The D gene is left open where the match is weak. Clone size is stated in some rows and not others, as once, few, many or a class when expanded.

clone size: medium-sized; D gene: NA; V gene: TRBV19; J gene: TRBJ2-7; CDR3 DNA: TGTGCCAGTAGTCCCCGACAAGGGGCGTACGAGCAGTACTTC; CDR3 protein: CASSPRQGAYEQYF
clone size: many; D gene: NA; V gene: TRBV6-2/TRBV6-3; J gene: TRBJ2-3; CDR3 DNA: TGTGCCAGCAGTTGGGGAGTGGGGGCAGATACGCAGTATTTT; CDR3 protein: CASSWGVGADTQYF
clone size: few; D gene: NA; V gene: TRBV12-3/TRBV12-4; J gene: TRBJ1-2; CDR3 DNA: TGTGCCAGCGGTAGAGGACGGAACTATGGCTACACCTTC; CDR3 protein: CASGRGRNYGYTF
clone size: few; D gene: NA; V gene: TRBV6-5; J gene: TRBJ1-1; CDR3 DNA: TGTGCCAGCAGTTCCGACCTGGGGACTGAAGCTTTCTTT; CDR3 protein: CASSSDLGTEAFF
clone size: NA; D gene: TRBD1; V gene: TRBV19; J gene: TRBJ1-1; CDR3 DNA: TGTGCCAGTAGTAATTTACAGGGGGCAATGAACACTGAAGCTTTCTTT; CDR3 protein: CASSNLQGAMNTEAFF
clone size: NA; D gene: NA; V gene: TRBV20-1; J gene: TRBJ1-6; CDR3 DNA: TGCAGTGCTAGAGCCGGCGGGGACGAGAATTCACCCCTCCACTTT; CDR3 protein: CSARAGGDENSPLHF
clone size: few; D gene: NA; V gene: TRBV6-2/TRBV6-3; J gene: TRBJ1-2; CDR3 DNA: TGTGCCAGCAGCCGGGAGGGCAGGGACGATGGCTACACCTTC; CDR3 protein: CASSREGRDDGYTF
clone size: NA; D gene: NA; V gene: TRBV10-3; J gene: TRBJ2-3; CDR3 DNA: TGTGCCATCAGTGAGATTGCCGGGGGAGGAGATACGCAGTATTTT; CDR3 protein: CAISEIAGGGDTQYF
clone size: many; D gene: NA; V gene: TRBV5-4; J gene: TRBJ2-7; CDR3 DNA: TGTGCCAGCAGCTCCCTTCCAGGGAGACACGAGCAGTACTTC; CDR3 protein: CASSSLPGRHEQYF
clone size: large; D gene: NA; V gene: TRBV29-1; J gene: TRBJ1-2; CDR3 DNA: TGCAGCGTTGAGAAGGAGCGTGGCTACACCTTC; CDR3 protein: CSVEKERGYTF
clone size: NA; D gene: NA; V gene: TRBV5-1; J gene: TRBJ2-1; CDR3 DNA: TGCGCCAGCAGCTTGGACGAGGGGGTCAATGAGCAGTTCTTC; CDR3 protein: CASSLDEGVNEQFF
clone size: many; D gene: NA; V gene: TRBV6-1; J gene: TRBJ2-1; CDR3 DNA: TGTGCCAGCAGAATAGGGACGGAGGGCCTGTTCTTC; CDR3 protein: CASRIGTEGLFF
clone size: medium-sized; D gene: NA; V gene: TRBV6-5; J gene: TRBJ2-2; CDR3 DNA: TGTGCCACCAAAGGATTGGGAACAGGCTCTGCGGGGAACACCGGGGAGCTGTTTTTT; CDR3 protein: CATKGLGTGSAGNTGELFF
clone size: NA; D gene: NA; V gene: TRBV5-6; J gene: TRBJ2-4; CDR3 DNA: TGCGCCAGCAGCCGCGGTGACGGGCAGGGTTTAAACATTCAGTACTTC; CDR3 protein: CASSRGDGQGLNIQYF
clone size: NA; D gene: NA; V gene: TRBV15; J gene: TRBJ1-5; CDR3 DNA: TGTGCCACCTCTCCGGACGGACCATATAGCAATCAGCCCCAGCATTTT; CDR3 protein: CATSPDGPYSNQPQHF
clone size: few; D gene: NA; V gene: TRBV6-2/TRBV6-3; J gene: TRBJ1-4; CDR3 DNA: TGTGCCAGCAGTCCCCAAAATGAAAAACTGTTTTTT; CDR3 protein: CASSPQNEKLFF
clone size: many; D gene: NA; V gene: TRBV12-3/TRBV12-4; J gene: TRBJ2-7; CDR3 DNA: TGTGCCAGCAGTCAAACAGGACCCTACGAGCAGTACTTC; CDR3 protein: CASSQTGPYEQYF
clone size: NA; D gene: NA; V gene: TRBV4-3; J gene: TRBJ1-4; CDR3 DNA: TGCGCCAGCTCAGGACAGTTCAATGAAAAACTGTTTTTT; CDR3 protein: CASSGQFNEKLFF
clone size: many; D gene: NA; V gene: TRBV6-2/TRBV6-3; J gene: TRBJ1-4; CDR3 DNA: TGTGCCAGCAGTTCTGGTGAAAAACTGTTTTTT; CDR3 protein: CASSSGEKLFF
clone size: many; D gene: TRBD1; V gene: TRBV18; J gene: TRBJ2-3; CDR3 DNA: TGTGCCAGCTCACCGAGGGGACAGTCAGGGGATACGCAGTATTTT; CDR3 protein: CASSPRGQSGDTQYF
clone size: NA; D gene: NA; V gene: TRBV7-2; J gene: TRBJ1-4; CDR3 DNA: TGTGCCAGCAGCTCGACAGGAGGTGAAAAACTGTTTTTT; CDR3 protein: CASSSTGGEKLFF
clone size: many; D gene: NA; V gene: TRBV27; J gene: TRBJ2-2; CDR3 DNA: TGTGCCAGCAGTTTACAGGGTTTGGACACCGGGGAGCTGTTTTTT; CDR3 protein: CASSLQGLDTGELFF
clone size: NA; D gene: TRBD1; V gene: TRBV18; J gene: TRBJ1-3; CDR3 DNA: TGTGCCACCGTCGGACAGGCCTCTGGAAACACCATATATTTT; CDR3 protein: CATVGQASGNTIYF
clone size: many; D gene: NA; V gene: TRBV27; J gene: TRBJ2-7; CDR3 DNA: TGTGCCAGCAGTTTAGGACAGCCCCAATCCTACGAGCAGTACTTC; CDR3 protein: CASSLGQPQSYEQYF
clone size: many; D gene: NA; V gene: TRBV6-6; J gene: TRBJ2-2; CDR3 DNA: TGTGCCAGCAGTGAGGGAGCCGGGGAGCTGTTTTTT; CDR3 protein: CASSEGAGELFF
clone size: many; D gene: NA; V gene: TRBV6-5; J gene: TRBJ2-6; CDR3 DNA: TGTGCCAGCAGTTCGATCTCTGGGGCCAACGTCCTGACTTTC; CDR3 protein: CASSSISGANVLTF
clone size: NA; D gene: TRBD1; V gene: TRBV12-3/TRBV12-4; J gene: TRBJ2-3; CDR3 DNA: TGTGCCAGCAGCACCGGGACAGGGGGCTTTAGGGATACGCAGTATTTT; CDR3 protein: CASSTGTGGFRDTQYF
clone size: few; D gene: NA; V gene: TRBV27; J gene: TRBJ1-2; CDR3 DNA: TGTGCCAGCAGTTTACAACCCCCGCGACAAGGCTATGGCTACACCTTC; CDR3 protein: CASSLQPPRQGYGYTF
clone size: NA; D gene: NA; V gene: TRBV5-6; J gene: TRBJ1-3; CDR3 DNA: TGTGCCAGCAGCCTTCCTGGGGGTGGAAACACCATATATTTT; CDR3 protein: CASSLPGGGNTIYF
clone size: medium-sized; D gene: NA; V gene: TRBV19; J gene: TRBJ2-6; CDR3 DNA: TGTGCCAGTAGCGGGGACTTGCGGGGGGCCAACGTCCTGACTTTC; CDR3 protein: CASSGDLRGANVLTF
clone size: NA; D gene: TRBD1; V gene: TRBV6-5; J gene: TRBJ1-6; CDR3 DNA: TGTGCCAGCAGTTTATATGGGACAGGGAAGAGCTCCTATAATTCACCCCTCCACTTT; CDR3 protein: CASSLYGTGKSSYNSPLHF
clone size: many; D gene: NA; V gene: TRBV6-5; J gene: TRBJ2-7; CDR3 DNA: TGTGCCAGCAGTTCACATCCGAGACAGGAACAGTACTTC; CDR3 protein: CASSSHPRQEQYF
clone size: NA; D gene: NA; V gene: TRBV27; J gene: TRBJ2-7; CDR3 DNA: TGTGCCAGCAGTTTATCCCCGGACGGAATCTCCTACGAGCAGTACTTC; CDR3 protein: CASSLSPDGISYEQYF
clone size: NA; D gene: NA; V gene: TRBV6-6; J gene: TRBJ2-7; CDR3 DNA: TGTGCCAGCAGTTCCCCTGGCGGCCGCTCCTACGAGCAGTACTTC; CDR3 protein: CASSSPGGRSYEQYF
clone size: NA; D gene: NA; V gene: TRBV27; J gene: TRBJ1-2; CDR3 DNA: TGTGCCAGCATGTACCACGGTCCTAACTATGGCTACACCTTC; CDR3 protein: CASMYHGPNYGYTF
clone size: NA; D gene: TRBD1; V gene: TRBV7-2; J gene: TRBJ1-1; CDR3 DNA: TGTGCCAGCAGCTCGGACAGGGTAGAAGATAGAGCTTTCTTT; CDR3 protein: CASSSDRVEDRAFF
clone size: many; D gene: TRBD2; V gene: TRBV27; J gene: TRBJ2-5; CDR3 DNA: TGTGCCAGCAGTACCACTAGCGGGGGGACCTACCAAGAGACCCAGTACTTC; CDR3 protein: CASSTTSGGTYQETQYF
clone size: many; D gene: TRBD1; V gene: TRBV6-5; J gene: TRBJ2-2; CDR3 DNA: TGTGCCAGAGAACAGGGGGCTGGAGGGGTAACCGGGGAGCTGTTTTTT; CDR3 protein: CAREQGAGGVTGELFF
clone size: NA; D gene: TRBD2; V gene: TRBV4-3; J gene: TRBJ2-1; CDR3 DNA: TGCGCCAGCAGCCAACGTCTGGCGGGGGGCTACAATGAGCAGTTCTTC; CDR3 protein: CASSQRLAGGYNEQFF
clone size: few; D gene: NA; V gene: TRBV7-2; J gene: TRBJ2-7; CDR3 DNA: TGTGCCAGCAGCCCCTATAGCTCCTACGAGCAGTACTTC; CDR3 protein: CASSPYSSYEQYF
clone size: few; D gene: NA; V gene: TRBV6-2/TRBV6-3; J gene: TRBJ1-2; CDR3 DNA: TGTGCCAGCAGTTACGGTGAAGGGAACTATGGCTACACCTTC; CDR3 protein: CASSYGEGNYGYTF
clone size: NA; D gene: TRBD1; V gene: TRBV6-5; J gene: TRBJ1-2; CDR3 DNA: TGTGCCAGCAGTTCCCTAGCGGGGGGGCTAGGGGGCGGGAAAGCTAACTATGGCTACACCTTC; CDR3 protein: CASSSLAGGLGGGKANYGYTF
clone size: NA; D gene: NA; V gene: TRBV12-5; J gene: TRBJ2-2; CDR3 DNA: TGTGCTAGTGGTTCGTGGGGGGGGACAGGTCCTACCGGGGAGCTGTTTTTT; CDR3 protein: CASGSWGGTGPTGELFF
clone size: NA; D gene: NA; V gene: TRBV28; J gene: TRBJ1-2; CDR3 DNA: TGTGCCAGCAGTTCCGACAGGTTCTATGGCTACACCTTC; CDR3 protein: CASSSDRFYGYTF
clone size: NA; D gene: TRBD2; V gene: TRBV20-1; J gene: TRBJ2-1; CDR3 DNA: TGCAGTGCTAGGAAGGGGCGGGGGGGTTACAATGAGCAGTTCTTC; CDR3 protein: CSARKGRGGYNEQFF
clone size: many; D gene: NA; V gene: TRBV12-3/TRBV12-4; J gene: TRBJ2-7; CDR3 DNA: TGTGCCAGCAGTACCGTGATCTACGAGCAGTACTTC; CDR3 protein: CASSTVIYEQYF
clone size: many; D gene: NA; V gene: TRBV19; J gene: TRBJ1-4; CDR3 DNA: TGTGCCAGTAGTATTAACAGCGCGAATGAAAAACTGTTTTTT; CDR3 protein: CASSINSANEKLFF
clone size: many; D gene: TRBD2; V gene: TRBV6-5; J gene: TRBJ2-2; CDR3 DNA: TGTGCCAGCAAATTCGGGGGGGCGGGCACCGGGGAGCTGTTTTTT; CDR3 protein: CASKFGGAGTGELFF
clone size: NA; D gene: NA; V gene: TRBV11-1; J gene: TRBJ1-2; CDR3 DNA: TGTGCCAGCAGCTTCACTCAGGGGAGCTATGGCTACACCTTC; CDR3 protein: CASSFTQGSYGYTF
clone size: NA; D gene: TRBD2; V gene: TRBV12-3/TRBV12-4; J gene: TRBJ2-3; CDR3 DNA: TGTGCCAGCAGTACAGGGACTAGCGGGGGGCGCACAGATACGCAGTATTTT; CDR3 protein: CASSTGTSGGRTDTQYF
clone size: many; D gene: TRBD2; V gene: TRBV6-5; J gene: TRBJ2-7; CDR3 DNA: TGTGCCAGCAGCCGCGTGGGGCGGGGGGGATACGAGCAGTACTTC; CDR3 protein: CASSRVGRGGYEQYF
clone size: NA; D gene: TRBD2; V gene: TRBV19; J gene: TRBJ2-7; CDR3 DNA: TGTGCCAGTAGTGTACCGACTAGCGGGGGAATGGAGCAGTACTTC; CDR3 protein: CASSVPTSGGMEQYF
clone size: NA; D gene: NA; V gene: TRBV6-6; J gene: TRBJ2-7; CDR3 DNA: TGTGCCAGCACTTATGGGGTTAGCTCCTACGAGCAGTACTTC; CDR3 protein: CASTYGVSSYEQYF
clone size: medium-sized; D gene: TRBD1; V gene: TRBV19; J gene: TRBJ2-7; CDR3 DNA: TGTGCCAGTAGTATCTACGGGACAGAGAACGAGCAGTACTTC; CDR3 protein: CASSIYGTENEQYF
clone size: medium-sized; D gene: TRBD2; V gene: TRBV19; J gene: TRBJ2-2; CDR3 DNA: TGTGCCAGTAGTACTAGCGGGGGGTCGAACACCGGGGAGCTGTTTTTT; CDR3 protein: CASSTSGGSNTGELFF
clone size: NA; D gene: NA; V gene: TRBV12-3/TRBV12-4; J gene: TRBJ2-5; CDR3 DNA: TGTGCCAGCAGTTGGGGGACCGGGAGTAAAGAGACCCAGTACTTC; CDR3 protein: CASSWGTGSKETQYF
clone size: NA; D gene: TRBD2; V gene: TRBV4-2; J gene: TRBJ2-1; CDR3 DNA: TGTGCCAGCAGCCAAGAGGGGGGGATCTCCTACAATGAGCAGTTCTTC; CDR3 protein: CASSQEGGISYNEQFF
clone size: medium-sized; D gene: TRBD1; V gene: TRBV29-1; J gene: TRBJ1-1; CDR3 DNA: TGCAGCGCAGCCAAGACAGGGTATAACACTGAAGCTTTCTTT; CDR3 protein: CSAAKTGYNTEAFF
clone size: medium-sized; D gene: TRBD2; V gene: TRBV19; J gene: TRBJ2-3; CDR3 DNA: TGTGCCAGTAGTACGGGACTAGCGGGGGCCACAGATACGCAGTATTTT; CDR3 protein: CASSTGLAGATDTQYF